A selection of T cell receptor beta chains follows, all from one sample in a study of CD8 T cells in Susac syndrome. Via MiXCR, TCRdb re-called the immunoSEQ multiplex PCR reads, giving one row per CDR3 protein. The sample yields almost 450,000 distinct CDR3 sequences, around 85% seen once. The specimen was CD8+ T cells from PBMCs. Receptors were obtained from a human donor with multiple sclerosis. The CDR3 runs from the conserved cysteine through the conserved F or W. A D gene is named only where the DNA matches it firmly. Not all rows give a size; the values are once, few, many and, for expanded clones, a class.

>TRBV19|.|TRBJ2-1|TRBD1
TGTGCCAGCGCGACAGGGGGCGCCTACAATGAGCAGTTCTTC
CASATGGAYNEQFF
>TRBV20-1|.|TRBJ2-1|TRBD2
TGCAGTGCTAGAGATTTAGGCGAGTACGGGGGGGCTTCTAAGTACAATGAGCAGTTCTTC
CSARDLGEYGGASKYNEQFF
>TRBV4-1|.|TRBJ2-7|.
TGCGCCAGCAGCCCGGGACTCCTTTACGAGCAGTACTTC
CASSPGLLYEQYF
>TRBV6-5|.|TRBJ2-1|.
TGTGCCAGCGCGGCGGGCTCCTACAATGAGCAGTTCTTC
CASAAGSYNEQFF
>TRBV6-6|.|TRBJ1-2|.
TGTGCCAGCAGTTACGATGACAGCTATGGCTACACCTTC
CASSYDDSYGYTF
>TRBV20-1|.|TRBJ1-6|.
TGCAGTGCTCTGGAACAGATAGCATCCTATAATTCACCCCTCCACTTT
CSALEQIASYNSPLHF
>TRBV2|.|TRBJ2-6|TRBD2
TGTGCCAGCAGTGCCGGGGGGAGCGGGGCCAACGTCCTGACTTTC
CASSAGGSGANVLTF
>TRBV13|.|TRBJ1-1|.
TGTGCCAGCAGCCCTGGGGGCGGGGGAACGAACACTGAAGCTTTCTTT
CASSPGGGGTNTEAFF
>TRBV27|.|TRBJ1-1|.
TGTGCCAGCACCCCACAGGGCTTGAACACTGAAGCTTTCTTT
CASTPQGLNTEAFF
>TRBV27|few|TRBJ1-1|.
TGTGCCAGCAGTTCCCTTGGGGACCTGAACACTGAAGCTTTCTTT
CASSSLGDLNTEAFF
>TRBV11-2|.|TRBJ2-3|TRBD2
TGTGCCAGCAGCCCCTGGGAGCGGGAGGCAACAGATACGCAGTATTTT
CASSPWEREATDTQYF
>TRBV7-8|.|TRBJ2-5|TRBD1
TGTGCCAGCAGCTTAGAGCCAGGGGGCGCGTGGGAGACCCAGTACTTC
CASSLEPGGAWETQYF
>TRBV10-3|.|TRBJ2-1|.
TGTGCCACTAACGGGGGCCCTGAGCAGTTCTTC
CATNGGPEQFF
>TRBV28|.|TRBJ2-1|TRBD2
TGTGCCAGCAGGGCGGCGGGAGTTGGGAATGAGCAGTTCTTC
CASRAAGVGNEQFF